This T cell receptor (beta chain) was recovered during a study of T-cell reconstitution after alpha-beta-depleted transplantation in children. About this clonotype: A much larger clone is a single base away; this may be a read error.

Researchers prepared the TCRbeta library using unique molecular identifiers, the study reports. A single record per CDR3 protein comes from TCRdb applying MiXCR to the PCR reads. The sample shows some 490,000 distinct CDR3 sequences, under 15% of them seen only once. CDR1 is SQVTM, CDR2 ANQGSEA, per germline. CDR3 length: 14 amino acids. This receptor was taken from a human donor who donated a stem cell graft to a child with combined immunodeficiency. The rearrangement joins TRBV29-1 to TRBJ1-2; a weak D match, TRBD1 (5 bases). Sequencing was performed on PBMCs from the stem cell graft donor, taken from the stem cell graft. The CDR3, as DNA: TGCAGCGTTGTCGTCGGTGGGGCGGGCTATGGCTTCACCTTC. Residues: CSVVVGGAGYGFTF.